The rows below give T cell receptor beta chains drawn from one sample of a study of blood T cell repertoires in COVID-19. Some clones are missing from TCRdb's copy, which holds only in-frame ones; the method was immunoSEQ multiplex PCR. The sample has over 100,000 clones; 75% to 90% are singletons. What was sequenced was peripheral blood. The receptors originated from a man aged 55 to 70 with COVID-19, enrolled during active disease. The CDR3 runs from the conserved cysteine through the conserved F or W. A D gene is named only where the DNA matches it firmly. Clone size is stated in some rows and not others, as once, few, many or a class when expanded.

TRBD2 - TRBJ2-7 TRBV5-6 TGTGCCAGCAGCTTATCCGGGACTAGCCTCTACGAGCAGTACTTC CASSLSGTSLYEQYF
TRBD2 - TRBJ2-5 TRBV6-1 TGTGCCAGCAGTGAACTTAGCGGGGTGGGGACCCAGTACTTC CASSELSGVGTQYF
TRBD1 once TRBJ2-2 TRBV24-1 TGTGCCACCAGTGACTCCGGGACAGGGGGCGTCGGGGAGCTGTTTTTT CATSDSGTGGVGELFF
- - TRBJ1-2 TRBV29-1 TGCAGCGTTGATTCACAGCGGCAAATTGGCTACACCTTC CSVDSQRQIGYTF
TRBD2 - TRBJ2-5 TRBV2 TGTGCCAGCAGGGATCCAAGCGGGGGAGAGAAGACCCAGTACTTC CASRDPSGGEKTQYF
- - TRBJ1-4 TRBV7-8 TGTGCCAGCAGCTTTACAGGGACTAATGAAAAACTGTTTTTT CASSFTGTNEKLFF
TRBD1 - TRBJ1-6 TRBV10-2 TGCGCCAGCAGTGAGGGGGACAGAAGCCTCCACTTT CASSEGDRSLHF
- - TRBJ2-6 TRBV2 TGTGCCAGCAGCACAGGGAGTAATGGGGCCAACGTCCTGACTTTC CASSTGSNGANVLTF
- - TRBJ2-2 TRBV30 TGCGCCTGGGACTGGGGGGGCCTCGGGGAGCTGTTTTTT CAWDWGGLGELFF
TRBD1 - TRBJ1-2 TRBV6-5 TGTGCCAGCAGCGAGGGACAGCTAACAGGGGGCTACACCTTC CASSEGQLTGGYTF
- - TRBJ2-3 TRBV7-2 TGTGCCAGCAGCTTCAAGTCTTGGGGACAAACAGATACGCAGTATTTT CASSFKSWGQTDTQYF
- - TRBJ1-1 TRBV7-9 TGTGCCAGCAGCTTAGGACAGTTCACTGAAGCTTTCTTT CASSLGQFTEAFF
- - TRBJ1-1 TRBV19 TGTGCCAGTACCCACGGGAGGCGGGCTTTCTTT CASTHGRRAFF
- - TRBJ1-2 TRBV5-4 TGTGCCAGCAGCCTAGACGGCTATGGCTACACCTTC CASSLDGYGYTF
TRBD1 once TRBJ1-2 TRBV12-5 TGTGCTAGTGGTTTGGGACAGGGGGCTTGGTATGGCTACACCTTC CASGLGQGAWYGYTF
- - TRBJ1-1 TRBV5-1 TGCGCCAGCAGCTACGGGTCTCTGGGCACTGAAGCTTTCTTT CASSYGSLGTEAFF
- - TRBJ1-5 TRBV30 TGTGCCTGGAGTGTACTAGGGGGACACAATCAGCCCCAGCATTTT CAWSVLGGHNQPQHF
- - TRBJ1-2 TRBV7-2 TGTGCCAGCAGCTTTGGACAGATCACTGGAGAGTATGGCTACACCTTC CASSFGQITGEYGYTF
TRBD2 - TRBJ2-6 TRBV19 TGTGCCAGTAGTATAGTTCGGGGGGCTGGGGCCAACGTCCTGACTTTC CASSIVRGAGANVLTF
- - TRBJ2-7 TRBV28 TGTGCCAGCAGCCCCCTGTGGGGGGAATACGAGCAGTACTTC CASSPLWGEYEQYF
- - TRBJ2-5 TRBV5-1 TGCGCCAGCAGCTTGTTGTCAGTGGCAGAGACCCAGTACTTC CASSLLSVAETQYF
- - TRBJ1-2 TRBV6-5 TGTGCCAGCACCAGGGCCCCGTCCAACTATGGCTACACCTTC CASTRAPSNYGYTF
- once TRBJ2-3 TRBV3-1/TRBV3-2 TGTGCCAGCAGCCAAGATTGGAAGTGGACTACCGTTGGGGGAACGGCAGATACGCAGTATTTT CASSQDWKWTTVGGTADTQYF
- - TRBJ1-2 TRBV6-6 TGTGCCAGCAGTTACAGGGGCAGAGAAAGCTATGGCTACACCTTC CASSYRGRESYGYTF
- - TRBJ1-4 TRBV28 TGTGCCAGCAGTTTGGTTACGGGGATGGGTAATGAAAAACTGTTTTTT CASSLVTGMGNEKLFF
TRBD2 - TRBJ2-5 TRBV28 TGTGCCAGCAGTTTATGGGGACTAGCGGGGGGCCAGGAGACCCAGTACTTC CASSLWGLAGGQETQYF
TRBD1 - TRBJ1-3 TRBV5-6 TGTGCCAGCAGCCCCAGGGGGTTATTTGTGAACACCATATATTTT CASSPRGLFVNTIYF
TRBD2 - TRBJ2-3 TRBV19 TGTGCCAGTAGTATAGGGCTAGCGGGTGATACGCAGTATTTT CASSIGLAGDTQYF
TRBD1 - TRBJ2-3 TRBV18 TGTGCCAGCTCACCACTCGCAGGGGGATGGACAGATACGCAGTATTTT CASSPLAGGWTDTQYF
TRBD1 few TRBJ2-2 TRBV4-1 TGCGCCAGCAGCCAGTTACAGGGGGCGTATAGGGCCGGGGAGCTGTTTTTT CASSQLQGAYRAGELFF
- - TRBJ1-2 TRBV7-8 TGTGCCAGCAGCCCTAGACAGCGACCAATCTATGGCTACACCTTC CASSPRQRPIYGYTF
- - TRBJ1-4 TRBV2 TGTGCCAGCAACCAGGACAGTGGAAATGAAAAACTGTTTTTT CASNQDSGNEKLFF
TRBD2 - TRBJ2-1 TRBV5-1 TGCGCCAGCAGCCGGACTAGCGGGGACAATGAGCAGTTCTTC CASSRTSGDNEQFF
TRBD1 - TRBJ1-1 TRBV7-3 TGTGCCAGCAGCCTGACAGGGGGCGGCACTGAAGCTTTCTTT CASSLTGGGTEAFF
TRBD1 - TRBJ2-7 TRBV4-3 TGCGCCAGCAGCCAAGGGACAGGACCCTACGAGCAGTACTTC CASSQGTGPYEQYF
- - TRBJ2-6 TRBV13 TGTGCCAGCAGCGAGGGCACCTGGACAGCTGGGGCCAACGTCCTGACTTTC CASSEGTWTAGANVLTF
TRBD2 once TRBJ2-1 TRBV20-1 TGCAGTGCTAGCGGGACTAGCGAGCAGTTCTTC CSASGTSEQFF
TRBD1 - TRBJ1-4 TRBV4-3 TGCGCCAGCAGCCTGATGACCCTCGGGACAGGGGATGAAAAACTGTTTTTT CASSLMTLGTGDEKLFF
- once TRBJ1-3 TRBV7-3 TGTGCCAGCAGCCTTTCACGGGGAAACACCATATATTTT CASSLSRGNTIYF
TRBD1 few TRBJ2-7 TRBV10-2 TGCGCCAGCAGTGGGGGACAGGGGTACGAGCAGTACTTC CASSGGQGYEQYF
TRBD2 once TRBJ2-3 TRBV7-8 TGTGCCAGCACCCAGCGGGGTCCCACAGATACGCAGTATTTT CASTQRGPTDTQYF
TRBD2 - TRBJ2-2 TRBV6-2/TRBV6-3 TGTGCCAGCAGTTACTCAAGACTAGCGGCGAACACCGGGGAGCTGTTTTTT CASSYSRLAANTGELFF
TRBD1 - TRBJ2-1 TRBV7-9 TGTGCCAGCAGCTTCGACAGGGGCGCAGAAGAGCAGTTCTTC CASSFDRGAEEQFF
- - TRBJ1-1 TRBV7-2 TGTGCCAGCAGCTTTGAGCGTAACACTGAAGCTTTCTTT CASSFERNTEAFF
- - TRBJ2-5 TRBV5-1 TGCGCCAGCAGCTTTCGAGAGGAGACCCAGTACTTC CASSFREETQYF
- - TRBJ2-5 TRBV25-1 TGTGCCAGCAGTTTGGGGCCCTGGGCCCAGTACTTC CASSLGPWAQYF
TRBD1 - TRBJ1-1 TRBV5-1 TGCGCCAGCAGCAGGGGACAGACGAACACTGAAGCTTTCTTT CASSRGQTNTEAFF
- once TRBJ1-5 TRBV6-4 TGTGCCAGCAGCGCCGCGGGGAAGGAGCAGCCCCAGCATTTT CASSAAGKEQPQHF
TRBD1 - TRBJ1-6 TRBV3-1/TRBV3-2 TGTGCCAGCAGCCCGACAGGGGGCGTCGGTTCACCCCTCCACTTT CASSPTGGVGSPLHF
- - TRBJ2-5 TRBV2 TGTGCCAGCAGACAGGGTACTAAAGAGACCCAGTACTTC CASRQGTKETQYF
TRBD1 - TRBJ1-3 TRBV19 TGTGCCAGTAGTCCCTCGACAGGGCTTGGCGGAAACACCATATATTTT CASSPSTGLGGNTIYF
TRBD1 - TRBJ1-3 TRBV6-5 TGTGCCATCTCTGGACAGGCTTTTGGAAACACCATATATTTT CAISGQAFGNTIYF
- - TRBJ1-6 TRBV12-3/TRBV12-4 TGTGCCAGCAGTTTAGGTAATAATTCACCCCTCCACTTT CASSLGNNSPLHF
TRBD1 few TRBJ2-7 TRBV5-1 TGCGCCAGCAAAAAACAGGGGTCCCCTTCCTACGAGCAGTACTTC CASKKQGSPSYEQYF
TRBD1 - TRBJ1-2 TRBV30 TGTGCCTGGAGTGTACAGGGGGCTGGAGGCTACACCTTC CAWSVQGAGGYTF
TRBD2 - TRBJ2-7 TRBV5-1 TGCGCCAGCAGCCGGGGAAATAGCGGGGGAAGATGGGAGCAGTACTTC CASSRGNSGGRWEQYF
- - TRBJ1-5 TRBV5-1 TGCGCCAGCAGCTTGAGGGGCGTGGATGAGCCCCAGCATTTT CASSLRGVDEPQHF
- once TRBJ1-2 TRBV14 TGTGCCAGCAGCCAAGCGGACTATGGCTACACCTTC CASSQADYGYTF